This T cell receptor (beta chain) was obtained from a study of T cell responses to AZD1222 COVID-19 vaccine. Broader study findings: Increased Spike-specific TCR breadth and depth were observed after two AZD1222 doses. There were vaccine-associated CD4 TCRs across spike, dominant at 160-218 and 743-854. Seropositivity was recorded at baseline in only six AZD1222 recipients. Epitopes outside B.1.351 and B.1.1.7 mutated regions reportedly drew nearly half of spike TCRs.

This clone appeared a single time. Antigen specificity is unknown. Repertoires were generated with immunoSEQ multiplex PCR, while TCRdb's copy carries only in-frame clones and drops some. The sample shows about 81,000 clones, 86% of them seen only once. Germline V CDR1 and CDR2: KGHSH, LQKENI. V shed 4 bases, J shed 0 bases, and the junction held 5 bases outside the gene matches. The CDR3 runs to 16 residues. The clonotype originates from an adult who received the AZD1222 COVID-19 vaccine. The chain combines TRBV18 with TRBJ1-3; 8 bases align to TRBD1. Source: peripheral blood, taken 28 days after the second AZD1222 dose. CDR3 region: CASSQGQAHSGNTIYF. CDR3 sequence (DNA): TGTGCCAGCTCACAGGGACAGGCCCACTCTGGAAACACCATATATTTT.